The 11 T cell receptor beta chains below were found in one sample sequenced in a study of blood T cells in healthy people across ages. Together with a sample-barcoded 5' primer, a J-beta primer mix was included in a second PCR lasting roughly 6 to 12 cycles. TCRdb reprocessed the 5' RACE reads with MiXCR, giving one entry per CDR3 protein. The sample contains 650,000 to 1,000,000 distinct CDR3 sequences, 35% to 40% of which appear only once. The sample was blood. These receptors originate from a man aged 18 to 30 in good health.

The gene calls are TRBV6-2 or TRBV6-3 and TRBJ2-7; tentative D call: TRBD2 (5 bases). V shed 5 bases and J shed 3 bases, with 17 bases lying between them. This CDR3 has 15 residues. CDR1 and CDR2 from the germline V gene are MNHEY and SVGEGT. The chain's CDR3 is CASSPLRPGLYEQYF. CDR3 sequence (DNA): TGTGCCAGCAGTCCCCTAAGACCAGGACTCTACGAGCAGTACTTC.

This clonotype was counted many times. The rearrangement uses TRBV20-1 and TRBJ2-7; 10 bases fit TRBD2. The CDR3 loop spans 13 amino acids. Germline V gene lookup returns CDR1 DFQATT and CDR2 SNEGSKA (reference sequence). With 5 bases clipped from V and 7 bases from J, the junction kept 8 bases outside the gene matches. CDR3 protein: CSALAGDRLEQYF. CDR3 coding DNA: TGCAGTGCTCTAGCGGGGGACCGCCTGGAGCAGTACTTC.

This clonotype showed up many times. The rearrangement uses TRBV5-5 and TRBJ2-7; tentatively, D is TRBD2 (5 bases). V shed 6 bases and J shed 4 bases, with 17 bases lying between them. The CDR3 is 14 residues long. Per the germline V gene, CDR1 is SGHKS and CDR2 is YYEKEE (reference sequence). The DNA of the CDR3 is TGTGCCAGCAACACCGCCCCAGGCGGGTACGAGCAGTACTTC. This codes for CASNTAPGGYEQYF.

Of note for this clonotype: One end of the junction fails to match germline, which may point to a read error. The chain employs TRBV5-6 and TRBJ2-1, with 12 positions matching TRBD2. Germline V gene lookup returns CDR1 SGHDT and CDR2 YYEEEE. The CDR3 contains 16 residues. The CDR3 DNA reads TGTGTCAGCAGCTGGGGGACTAGCGGGTTTTACAATGAGCAGTTCTTC. It codes for CVSSWGTSGFYNEQFF.

The genes are TRBV4-1 and TRBJ1-6, with 9 positions matching TRBD1. Germline CDR1 and CDR2: MGHRA and YSYEKL. Trimming at V came to 5 bases and at J to 8 bases, leaving 13 bases not matched to a gene. This CDR3 comprises 17 residues. The CDR3 region is CASSLGNRGLVDSPLHF. The DNA of the CDR3 is TGCGCCAGCAGCTTAGGGAACAGGGGGCTGGTAGATTCACCCCTCCACTTT.

The rearrangement links TRBV4-2 to TRBJ2-5; no clear D gene. The germline V gene has CDR1 LGHNA and CDR2 YNFKEQ. This CDR3 is 14 amino acids long. With 0 bases removed from V and 3 bases from J, the gap between germline ends came to 8 bases. The CDR3 DNA reads TGTGCCAGCAGCCAAGAGTGGAGAGAAGAGACCCAGTACTTC. It yields the protein CASSQEWREETQYF.

The chain uses TRBV20-1 and TRBJ2-3; D tentatively fits TRBD1 or TRBD2 (6 bases each). Germline CDR1 DFQATT, CDR2 SNEGSKA (reference sequence). This CDR3 spans 16 amino acids. V was shortened by 3 bases and J by 6 bases, with 22 bases between the two germline ends. The CDR3 reads CSASPAPGALSDTQYF. CDR3 nucleotide sequence: TGCAGTGCTAGTCCAGCGCCGGGGGCCTTAAGTGATACGCAGTATTTT.

The rearrangement joins TRBV15 to TRBJ2-1; D is undetermined. The J call is doubtful: the DNA matches TRBJ2-7 better. From germline, CDR1 is LNHNV and CDR2 YYDKDF (reference sequence). This CDR3 has 13 residues. The CDR3: CATTKSSYSEQYF. As DNA, the CDR3 is TGTGCCACCACTAAGAGCTCCTACAGTGAGCAGTACTTC.

This clonotype showed up many times. The chain is built from TRBV10-3 and TRBJ1-2; perhaps TRBD1 as D (5 bases). The V gene's germline CDR1 is ENHRY and CDR2 SYGVKD. V dropped 2 bases and J dropped 4 bases, with 8 bases sitting between them. The CDR3 has 13 amino acids. The CDR3 DNA reads TGTGCCATCAGTGAGGACAGAATCTATGGCTACACCTTC. Amino acid sequence: CAISEDRIYGYTF.

This clonotype was observed a few times. V usage is TRBV12-3 or TRBV12-4 and J usage is TRBJ1-2, with 7 bases lining up with TRBD1. V shed 2 bases, J shed 7 bases, and the junction held 7 bases outside the gene matches. This CDR3 contains 14 residues. The CDR3 sequence is CASSLTRAGGGYTF. CDR3 nucleotide sequence: TGTGCCAGCAGTTTAACTCGAGCAGGGGGTGGCTACACCTTC.

The sample holds a few counts of this clonotype. The rearrangement links TRBV5-5 to TRBJ2-7, with D tentatively TRBD1 or TRBD2 (5 bases each). The CDR3 contains 14 residues. Trimming took 2 bases from V and 2 from J, leaving 11 bases between them. Looked up from germline, CDR1 is SGHKS and CDR2 is YYEKEE (reference sequence). The chain's CDR3 is CASSFPGTTYEQYF. For the CDR3, the DNA is TGTGCCAGCAGCTTCCCGGGGACGACCTACGAGCAGTACTTC.